This T cell receptor (beta chain) was sequenced during a study of blood T cell repertoires in COVID-19. Method: immunoSEQ multiplex PCR; TCRdb's copy keeps in-frame clones and lacks some. The sample has about 74,000 clones, 75% to 80% seen once. CDR1 is SGHRS, CDR2 YFSETQ, per germline. This CDR3 has 14 residues. J lost 1 base, V lost 3 bases, and 2 bases had no gene match. The origin of this receptor is a human donor in a cohort sampled during active COVID-19. The sample consisted of peripheral blood. The chain recombines TRBV5-1 with TRBJ2-5; 8 nucleotides agree with TRBD2. CDR3 protein: CASSSAGAQETQYF. As DNA, the CDR3 is TGCGCCAGCAGCTCAGCGGGAGCCCAAGAGACCCAGTACTTC.